One sample yielded the 10 T cell receptor beta chains listed below, sequenced in a study of T cells after yellow fever vaccination. From the 5' RACE reads, TCRdb called clonotypes with MiXCR, one entry per CDR3 protein. The sample contains hundreds of thousands of distinct CDR3 sequences, around 20% of which appear only once. Sequencing was performed on PBMCs, taken before the yellow fever booster vaccination. These TCRs come from a man in his late teens or twenties who received the YFV17D yellow fever vaccine.

This clonotype was seen a few times. The chain links TRBV7-2 to TRBJ1-3; D is unresolved. Germline CDR1 SGHTA, CDR2 FQGNSA. Deletions cut 1 base from V and 9 bases from J, with 10 bases between. This CDR3 spans 13 amino acids. CDR3 sequence (DNA): TGTGCCAGCAGCTTAGGTGCGGCGGGCACCATATATTTT. The encoded protein is CASSLGAAGTIYF.

V gene TRBV24-1 combines with J gene TRBJ1-5, with D tentatively TRBD1 (5 bases). Germline V CDR1 and CDR2: KGHDR, SFDVKD. V lost 1 base and J lost 4, with 16 bases in between. There are 17 residues in the CDR3. Written as DNA, the CDR3 is TGTGCCACCAGTGATTTACCTAGAGGGACCCCTAATCAGCCCCAGCATTTT. This sequence encodes CATSDLPRGTPNQPQHF.

This chain links TRBV12-3 or TRBV12-4 with TRBJ2-7; D gene uncertain. The CDR3 length is 11 residues. The V and J ends lost 1 base and 6 bases respectively, with 4 bases between them. Written as DNA, the CDR3 is TGTGCCAGCAGTTTAGGGCGCGAGCAGTACGTC. This codes for CASSLGREQYV.

The chain combines TRBV18 with TRBJ1-5; 9 bases map to TRBD1. The CDR3 consists of 15 residues. V lost 4 bases and J lost 7; bases outside the gene matches: 8. Germline V lookup: CDR1 KGHSH, CDR2 LQKENI. This chain's CDR3 is CASSRTTGGGQPQHF. The CDR3, as DNA: TGTGCCAGCTCACGAACGACAGGGGGGGGACAGCCCCAGCATTTT.

This clonotype was detected a few times. The CDR3 is CASSFRNPRLKRVNEKLFF. The CDR3, as DNA: TGTGCCAGCAGCTTCAGAAACCCTAGACTAAAAAGGGTTAATGAAAAACTGTTTTTT. The chain is built from TRBV5-6 and TRBJ1-4; D is undetermined. Trimming removed 2 bases from V and 4 bases from J, with 24 bases in between. Germline lookup yields CDR1 SGHDT and CDR2 YYEEEE. CDR3 size: 19 residues.

This clonotype has a handful of counts. V and J are TRBV5-1 and TRBJ1-1; a weak D match, TRBD1 (5 bases). V was cut by 3 bases and J by 10 bases, with 16 bases left in between. The CDR3 is 13 residues long. CDR1 is SGHRS, CDR2 YFSETQ, per germline. The CDR3 bases are TGCGCCAGCAGCTCGGACTCTATTGGGGGAGCTTTCTTT. Its protein is CASSSDSIGGAFF.

V usage is TRBV5-1 and J usage is TRBJ2-5, with 8 bases fitting TRBD2. CDR1 and CDR2 (germline): SGHRS, YFSETQ. The junction had 11 bases not matched to a gene; V was cut back by 5 bases and J by 5 bases. CDR3 length: 15 amino acids. This CDR3 is CASSFPGGGRETQYF. CDR3 nucleotides: TGCGCCAGCAGTTTCCCGGGCGGGGGGCGTGAGACCCAGTACTTC.

This clonotype has only a few counts. This rearrangement joins TRBV15 to TRBJ2-7; D is possibly TRBD2 (5 bases). Germline lookup yields CDR1 LNHNV and CDR2 YYDKDF (reference sequence). This CDR3 spans 10 amino acids. The V end lost 7 bases, the J end lost 11 bases, and 12 bases lay between the germline ends. The DNA of the CDR3 is TGTGCCACCAATCCCCGGACTGAGTACGTC. Translating it yields CATNPRTEYV.

This clonotype showed up just a few times. The CDR3 region has the DNA TGCAGTGCTAGGGACTTTTTGTCACAGGTACACAATGAAAAACTGTTTTTT. Its protein product is CSARDFLSQVHNEKLFF. The chain combines TRBV20-1 with TRBJ1-4; the D gene is possibly TRBD1 (5 bases). There are 17 residues in the CDR3. Germline V CDR1 and CDR2: DFQATT, SNEGSKA (reference sequence). V was cut by 3 bases and J by 5 bases, with 22 bases left in between.

This clonotype was counted only a few times. The gene calls are TRBV5-6 and TRBJ2-6; D is unresolved. Germline V CDR1 and CDR2: SGHDT, YYEEEE. V gave up 4 bases and J gave up 0 bases, with 5 bases separating them. This CDR3 has 14 residues. For the CDR3, the DNA is TGTGCCAGCAGCGCTTACTCTGGGGCCAACGTCCTGACTTTC. Its translation is CASSAYSGANVLTF. The entire variable domain, with the rest obtained from reference TRBV5-6 and TRBJ2-6, is as follows: DAGVTQSPTHLIKTRGQQVTLRCSPKSGHDTVSWYQQALGQGPQFIFQYYEEEERQRGNFPDRFSGHQFPNYSSELNVNALLLGDSALYLCASSAYSGANVLTFGAGSRLTVL.